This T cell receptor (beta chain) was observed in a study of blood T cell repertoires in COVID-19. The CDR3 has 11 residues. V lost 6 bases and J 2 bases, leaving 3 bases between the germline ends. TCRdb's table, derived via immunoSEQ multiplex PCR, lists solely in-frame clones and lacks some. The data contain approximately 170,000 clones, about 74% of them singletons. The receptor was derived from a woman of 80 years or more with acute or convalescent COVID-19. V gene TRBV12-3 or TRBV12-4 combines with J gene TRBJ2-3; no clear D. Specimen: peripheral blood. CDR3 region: CASRYTDTQYF. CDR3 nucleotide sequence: TGTGCCAGCAGGTACACAGATACGCAGTATTTT.